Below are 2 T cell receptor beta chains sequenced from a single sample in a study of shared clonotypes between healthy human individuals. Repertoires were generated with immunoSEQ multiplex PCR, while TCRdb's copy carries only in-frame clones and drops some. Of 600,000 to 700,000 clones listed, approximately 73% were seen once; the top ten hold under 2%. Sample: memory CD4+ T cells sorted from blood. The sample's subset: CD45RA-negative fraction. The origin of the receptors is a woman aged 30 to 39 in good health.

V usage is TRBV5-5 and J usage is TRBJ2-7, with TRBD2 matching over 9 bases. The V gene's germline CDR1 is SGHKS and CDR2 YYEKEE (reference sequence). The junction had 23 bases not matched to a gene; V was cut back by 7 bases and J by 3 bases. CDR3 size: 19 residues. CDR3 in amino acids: CASRPKDPTREGRVYEQYF. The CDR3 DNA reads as TGTGCCAGCCGACCCAAAGACCCTACGCGGGAGGGCCGAGTCTACGAGCAGTACTTC.

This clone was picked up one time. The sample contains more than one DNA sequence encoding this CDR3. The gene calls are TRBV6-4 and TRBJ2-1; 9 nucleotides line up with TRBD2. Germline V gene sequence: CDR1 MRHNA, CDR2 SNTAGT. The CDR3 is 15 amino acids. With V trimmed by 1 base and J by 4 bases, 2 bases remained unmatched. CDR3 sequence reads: CASSDLAGEYNEQFF. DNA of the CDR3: TGTGCCAGCAGTGACTTAGCGGGAGAATACAATGAGCAGTTCTTC.